This T cell receptor beta chain comes out of a study of ipilimumab plus nivolumab after autologous stem cell transplantation. Across the whole study: DLBCL patients had primary refractory or relapsed disease.

Study-level findings and limits: Per the authors, repertoire, Treg and microbiota data justify further study.

Using immunoSEQ multiplex PCR, the repertoire was profiled, and TCRdb retains in-frame clones only, with some absent. The table shows 77,000 or so clones, with 83% occurring only once. Trimming took off 5 bases at V and 9 bases at J, with 14 bases between the two ends. In germline, CDR1 is MNHEY, CDR2 SVGAGI. The CDR3 sequence is 14 residues long. Starting 14 to 28 days after autologous transplant, ipilimumab 1 mg/kg was given. Patients received nivolumab 3 mg/kg at weeks 1, 4, 7, 10, then fortnightly to week 26. About this clone itself: The antigen is undetermined.

The J gene is TRBJ1-6, the V gene TRBV6-5; D is uncertain. The TCR comes from a male donor with diffuse large B-cell lymphoma. This specimen consisted of PBMCs, obtained in a trial of ipilimumab plus nivolumab as post-transplant consolidation. CDR3 loop: CASSAEARGSPLHF. Here the CDR3 DNA reads TGTGCCAGCAGTGCGGAGGCCCGAGGTTCACCCCTCCACTTT.